These 21 T cell receptor beta chains were sequenced from one sample in a study of vaccination effects on CD4 cells after COVID-19 (dated by TCRdb to between 2021 and 2022). Library method: the immunoSEQ multiplex PCR assay. The source is immuneACCESS, and TCRdb retained only in-frame sequences with V and J called. Part of the clones is not carried over; for the studies checked, unresolved V genes explain less than half of this, and the remainder is unexplained. This sample lists more than 35,000 clones; roughly 80% were detected once. The leading ten clones occupy 2.9% of the sample. After around 10 days of culture, CD4+ T cells were isolated with the EasySep CD4+ T cell isolation kit. These receptors are not linked to any known antigen. The starting material was CD4+ T cells from PBMCs cultured without peptide, obtained before COVID-19 vaccination. The source of these receptors is a human donor who received a COVID-19 vaccine.

This clone was counted a few times. The rearrangement joins TRBV6-5 to TRBJ1-3; perhaps TRBD1 as D (6 bases). The CDR3 extends over 15 amino acids. V was cut by 4 bases and J by 0 bases, with 10 bases left in between. Germline assignment: CDR1 MNHEY and CDR2 SVGAGI. The CDR3: CASSSGQYSGNTIYF. CDR3 bases: TGTGCCAGCAGTTCTGGACAGTACTCTGGAAACACCATATATTTT.

The chain couples TRBV5-1 to TRBJ2-2; possibly TRBD2 for D (5 bases). Looked up from germline, CDR1 is SGHRS and CDR2 is YFSETQ. The V and J ends lost 2 bases and 4 bases respectively, with 12 bases between them. The CDR3 spans 15 residues. CDR3 loop: CASSFEGRSTGELFF. DNA for the CDR3: TGCGCCAGCAGCTTCGAGGGCCGGAGCACCGGGGAGCTGTTTTTT.

The rearrangement joins TRBV28 to TRBJ1-3; D ambiguous. Germline CDR1 is MDHEN and CDR2 is SYDVKM. The CDR3 is made up of 16 amino acids. Trimming stripped 2 bases from V and 0 bases from J, with 11 bases between. The CDR3 DNA is TGTGCCAGCAGTTTACTGCCTCCCGTCTCTGGAAACACCATATATTTT. It codes for CASSLLPPVSGNTIYF.

This sequence joins TRBV7-9 and TRBJ1-2, with 8 bases that match TRBD1. J gave up 4 bases and V 1 base, and 5 bases lay outside the gene matches. CDR3 length: 15 amino acids. Germline V CDR1 and CDR2: SEHNR, FQNEAQ (reference sequence). DNA for the CDR3: TGTGCCAGCAGCTTAGTAGATGGGACAGGCTATGGCTACACCTTC. Its protein product is CASSLVDGTGYGYTF.

The J gene is TRBJ1-5, the V gene TRBV4-1, with a tentative D call TRBD1 (6 bases). V shed 2 bases and J shed 0 bases, with 11 bases lying between them. The germline CDR1 and CDR2 sequences are MGHRA and YSYEKL. The CDR3 extends over 16 amino acids. CDR3: CASSQSQGYSNQPQHF. CDR3 coding DNA: TGCGCCAGCAGCCAATCGCAGGGGTATAGCAATCAGCCCCAGCATTTT.

V is TRBV6-5 and J is TRBJ1-2; D is perhaps TRBD1 (5 bases). CDR1 and CDR2 (germline): MNHEY, SVGAGI. Trimming left V 7 bases short and J 4 bases short, with 16 bases between. The CDR3 has 14 amino acids. CDR3 loop: CASIGQIGAYGYTF. CDR3 DNA: TGTGCCAGCATCGGCCAAATTGGGGCCTATGGCTACACCTTC.

The chain has TRBV19 and TRBJ2-7; D possibly matches TRBD1 or TRBD2 (6 bases each). This CDR3 region has 13 residues. The V gene lost 9 bases and the J gene lost 2 bases, with 14 bases spanning the gap. The germline V gene encodes CDR1 LNHDA and CDR2 SQIVND (reference sequence). The CDR3 DNA sequence: TGTGCCAGAGACCGGGGGCCCCCCTACGAGCAGTACGTC. This codes for CARDRGPPYEQYV.

This clone was detected a few times. V gene TRBV11-2 combines with J gene TRBJ1-2; TRBD1 aligns across 8 bases. J was trimmed by 5 bases and V by 5 bases; bases with no gene match: 13. This CDR3 comprises 16 residues. Germline V gene data show CDR1 as SGHAT and CDR2 as FQNNGV. The CDR3 nucleotides are TGTGCCAGCAGCCCACTACAAGACGGGACAGGTTATGGCTACACCTTC. Protein product: CASSPLQDGTGYGYTF.

V usage is TRBV18 and J usage is TRBJ2-3; TRBD1 might be the D (6 bases). Germline V gene data show CDR1 as KGHSH and CDR2 as LQKENI. V lost 3 bases and J lost 6, with 22 bases in between. This CDR3 is 17 amino acids long. CDR3 in DNA: TGTGCCAGCTCACCCCCGAATAGGCAGGGCGGACAGGATACGCAGTATTTT. Protein product: CASSPPNRQGGQDTQYF. Supplemented by reference TRBV18 and TRBJ2-3, the full variable domain reads NAGVMQNPRHLVRRRGQEARLRCSPMKGHSHVYWYRQLPEEGLKFMVYLQKENIIDESGMPKERFSAEFPKEGPSILRIQQVVRGDSAAYFCASSPPNRQGGQDTQYFGPGTRLTVL.

The gene calls are TRBV6-6 and TRBJ2-5, with D tentatively TRBD1 (6 bases). Trimming took off 0 bases at V and 5 bases at J, with 10 bases between the two ends. Looked up from germline, CDR1 is MNHNY and CDR2 is SVGAGI (reference sequence). There are 14 residues in the CDR3. CDR3 protein: CASSYSYREETQYF. The CDR3 DNA reads TGTGCCAGCAGTTACTCCTACAGGGAGGAGACCCAGTACTTC.

Only one count was recorded for this clone. This chain connects TRBV3-1 (or the pseudogene TRBV3-2) to TRBJ1-5, with D tentatively TRBD1 (6 bases). V shed 4 bases and J shed 7 bases, with 17 bases lying between them. Germline V lookup: CDR1 LGHDT, CDR2 YNNKEL (reference sequence). The CDR3 totals 15 residues. CDR3 in DNA: TGTGCCAGCAGCCCCCAATCAGGGGTTGGGCAGCCCCAGCATTTT. This gives the protein CASSPQSGVGQPQHF.

The table lists this clone with a count of one. The chain joins TRBV7-2 to TRBJ1-1; D remains ambiguous. The CDR3 sequence is 12 residues long. V gave up 5 bases and J gave up 4 bases, with 8 bases separating them. The germline CDR1 and CDR2 sequences are SGHTA and FQGNSA. CDR3 protein: CASSIRVTEAFF. DNA for the CDR3: TGTGCCAGCAGCATACGGGTCACTGAAGCTTTCTTT. Combining the CDR3 with reference TRBV7-2 and TRBJ1-1 gives the whole variable domain GAGVSQSPSNKVTEKGKDVELRCDPISGHTALYWYRQSLGQGLEFLIYFQGNSAPDKSGLPSDRFSAERTGGSVSTLTIQRTQQEDSAVYLCASSIRVTEAFFGQGTRLTVV.

The V gene is TRBV19, the J gene TRBJ2-4; 7 positions match TRBD1. V was pared by 4 bases and J by 3 bases, with 9 bases of the junction left unmatched. Germline values: CDR1 LNHDA, CDR2 SQIVND (reference sequence). CDR3 length equals 16 residues. The CDR3 bases are TGTGCCAGTAGTAGGTGGAACGGACAGGACAAAAACATTCAGTACTTC. It yields the protein CASSRWNGQDKNIQYF.

This chain links TRBV6-4 with TRBJ2-2; D call uncertain. Germline V lookup: CDR1 MRHNA, CDR2 SNTAGT. This CDR3 is 14 amino acids long. Trimming removed 10 bases at V and 4 bases at J, with 16 bases between. CDR3 residues: CATSAQGSTGELFF. DNA of the CDR3: TGTGCCACCTCCGCGCAAGGATCCACCGGGGAGCTGTTTTTT.

In its sample, this clone was seen once. The chain is built from TRBV4-3 and TRBJ2-3; possibly TRBD2 for D (6 bases). This CDR3 spans 14 amino acids. CDR1 LGHNA and CDR2 YSLEER come from the germline V gene. The V end lost 4 bases, the J end lost 5 bases, and 13 bases lay between the germline ends. CDR3 loop: CASSPTSLIDTQYF. In DNA form, the CDR3 reads TGCGCCAGCAGCCCGACTAGTTTGATAGATACGCAGTATTTT.

The gene calls are TRBV28 and TRBJ1-2, with D perhaps matching TRBD1 (6 bases). This CDR3 is built from 14 residues. Germline loops: CDR1 MDHEN, CDR2 SYDVKM. With 7 bases removed from V and 7 bases from J, the gap between germline ends came to 19 bases. The DNA for the CDR3 is TGTGCCAGCACCTCCCCCAGGGGTCTCCTTGGCTACACCTTC. It is translated as CASTSPRGLLGYTF.

The chain combines TRBV6-5 with TRBJ2-1; 9 bases fit TRBD1. The germline CDR1 and CDR2 sequences are MNHEY and SVGAGI. Losses at the gene ends were 7 bases for V and 1 base for J; bases not matched to a gene: 5. This CDR3 has 15 residues. The CDR3 DNA sequence: TGTGCCAGCACCCTGACAGGGGGTTCCTACAATGAGCAGTTCTTC. Translated: CASTLTGGSYNEQFF.

This chain links TRBV5-1 with TRBJ2-3, with 15 bases identical to TRBD2. CDR3 length equals 16 residues. Germline trimming cut 4 bases from V and 4 bases from J; bases unmatched to any gene: 4. Per the germline V gene, CDR1 is SGHRS and CDR2 is YFSETQ. DNA of the CDR3: TGCGCCAGCAGCCCCGGACTAGCGGGGGGGCCAGATACGCAGTATTTT. It is translated as CASSPGLAGGPDTQYF. Filled out from reference TRBV5-1 and TRBJ2-3, the complete variable domain reads KAGVTQTPRYLIKTRGQQVTLSCSPISGHRSVSWYQQTPGQGLQFLFEYFSETQRNKGNFPGRFSGRQFSNSRSEMNVSTLELGDSALYLCASSPGLAGGPDTQYFGPGTRLTVL.

The V call is TRBV24-1, the J call TRBJ1-2; D possibly corresponds to TRBD1 (6 bases). Germline loops: CDR1 KGHDR, CDR2 SFDVKD. CDR3 length equals 16 residues. The V gene lost 3 bases and the J gene lost 0 bases, with 13 bases spanning the gap. CDR3 region: CATSDQFTGSNYGYTF. In nucleotides, the CDR3 is TGTGCCACCAGTGATCAGTTCACAGGGTCTAACTATGGCTACACCTTC.

The chain has TRBV6-6 and TRBJ1-2; D gene unclear. This CDR3 contains 14 residues. V was cut by 0 bases and J by 2 bases, with 7 bases left in between. The germline CDR1 and CDR2 sequences are MNHNY and SVGAGI (reference sequence). The CDR3, as DNA: TGTGCCAGCAGTTACTCAGGAGTGAACTATGGCTACACCTTC. Translated, it gives CASSYSGVNYGYTF.

The V gene is TRBV4-1, the J gene TRBJ2-7; 8 nucleotides agree with TRBD2. The V gene end was trimmed by 1 base and the J gene end by 6 bases; junction bases not matched to a gene: 8. The CDR3 loop spans 15 amino acids. Germline CDR1 and CDR2: MGHRA and YSYEKL. The CDR3 spells CASSQGHGGAAEQYV. Here the CDR3 DNA reads TGCGCCAGCAGCCAAGGGCACGGGGGGGCTGCCGAGCAGTACGTC.